A single T cell receptor (beta chain) is shown here with its context. Germline V gives CDR1 SQVTM, CDR2 ANQGSEA. The CDR3 sequence is 15 residues long. V lost 6 bases to trimming and J lost 0 bases, with 16 bases between them. The sample originates from a study of blood T cell repertoires in COVID-19. Here immunoSEQ multiplex PCR was the method, and the copy in TCRdb shows in-frame clones only, minus some. This table holds some 70,000 clones, around four fifths found once. Sequenced sample: peripheral blood. This clonotype originated in a man in his 60s with COVID-19, enrolled during active disease. This chain links TRBV29-1 with TRBJ2-3; D call uncertain. The CDR3 here is CSVKPYSTSTDTQYF. The CDR3, as DNA: TGCAGCGTGAAACCTTACTCGACTAGCACAGATACGCAGTATTTT.